The text below deals with one T cell receptor beta chain. What antigen it recognizes has not been identified. No base qualities exist here, and no much larger clone lies one base off it. The immunoSEQ Assay, a bias-controlled multiplex PCR, was used to amplify TCRbeta CDR3 regions from genomic DNA. Processing in the source paper ran as follows. Nucleated cell counts per sample were estimated from amplification of reference gene primers within the assay. To quantify the absolute abundance of each unique TCRbeta CDR3 rearrangement, sequence reads were collapsed and filtered. Productive Simpson clonality was computed per sample as the square root of Simpson's diversity index over productive rearrangements. TCRdb retrieved this table from immuneACCESS and kept in-frame rearrangements only. Not all clones are present; in checked studies, unresolved V genes account for under half, and no reason is known for the remainder. D and trimming come from the DNA, and the V and J calls and clone size come from that table. In this sample the table shows roughly 230,000 clones, 80% to 90% of which occur a single time. The ten largest clones represent around 6.3% of the sample.

Participants in the prospective study were enrolled through a virtual design, were aged about 18 to 100 years, and lived in 24 United States geographic areas. In the prospective study, cohorts were assigned on the basis of participant-reported clinical history obtained from a screening survey and a study questionnaire. Exposed participants had been in contact, within 2 weeks of entering the study, with a person who had a PCR-confirmed or clinician-diagnosed case of COVID-19. In the prospective study, mobile phlebotomists collected whole blood, serum and a nasopharyngeal or oropharyngeal swab from each participant. Additional blood draws and questionnaires over an approximately 2-month period could optionally be provided by prospective study participants. Before DNA extraction, prospective study blood samples were shipped either frozen or at room temperature. This specimen comes from a study of blood T cell repertoires in COVID-19 (dated by TCRdb to 2019 to 2021). Study-level background: Collaborator samples came from the United States, Italy and Spain and covered acute and convalescent phases of COVID-19. The sample metadata nearly always contained a de-identified subject ID, COVID-19 status, age in years and sex. The dataset comprised deeply sampled blood TCRbeta repertoires from subjects exposed to, actively infected with, or recovered from COVID-19. The repertoires were released in a freely available public database intended as a resource for research on the immune response to SARS-CoV-2. The prospective study material was composed of cDNA or gDNA derived from T cells, B-cell-depleted T cells, or PBMCs. Where available, HLA class I and class II types were taken from metadata supplied by the sample provider and were not determined by assay-based typing. Samples were obtained from the ongoing ImmuneRACE study (first 160 participants) and from over a thousand subjects provided by 6 global collaborators.

Including cysteine and phenylalanine, the CDR3 has 18 amino acids. Solely the CDR3 DNA is kept, with 54 bases framed from the first base. The full study reports these points: The quantity of clinical and demographic metadata differed by source and by participant and was supplied without curation.

The sequence links TRBV21-1 to TRBJ1-5; the D segment call TRBD1 is taken from the table without a DNA check. TRBV21-1 is shown as a pseudogene. The specimen was PBMCs or T cells enriched from blood (not recorded which). The TCR sequence derives from a woman in her forties or fifties who had been exposed to COVID-19. The CDR3: CASSNLYGGQGIAQPQHF. The bases read TGTGCCAGCAGCAACTTATACGGGGGACAGGGAATTGCACAGCCCCAGCATTTT.